These 2 T cell receptor beta chains came from one sample sequenced in a study of shared T cell receptors in the human thymus. Sequencing used immunoSEQ multiplex PCR; TCRdb keeps in-frame clones, though not all of them. Of some 660,000 clones in the sample, about 89% are singletons; the top ten hold 0.0094%. This sample was shared with a second study, whose subject was human thymus T cells.

Sample: thymocytes. The source of these receptors is a boy under two years old with a congenital heart defect.

The rearrangement uses TRBV15 and TRBJ2-7; D is possibly TRBD2 (6 bases). The CDR3 is made up of 16 amino acids. CDR1 is LNHNV, CDR2 YYDKDF, per germline (reference sequence). The V end was cut by 5 bases, the J end by 7 bases, with 24 bases between. DNA of the CDR3: TGTGCCACCAGCGGAGCCACGGAGGGCCCGGCTCAGGAGCAGTACTTC. Amino acids: CATSGATEGPAQEQYF.

V gene TRBV28 combines with J gene TRBJ1-2; D is ambiguous. There are 15 residues in the CDR3. CDR1 and CDR2 from the germline V gene are MDHEN and SYDVKM. V gave up 5 bases and J gave up 1 base, with 14 bases separating them. The CDR3 DNA follows: TGTGCCAGCAGTCCCGGACTCTATCTTAACTATGGCTACACCTTC. Translating it yields CASSPGLYLNYGYTF.